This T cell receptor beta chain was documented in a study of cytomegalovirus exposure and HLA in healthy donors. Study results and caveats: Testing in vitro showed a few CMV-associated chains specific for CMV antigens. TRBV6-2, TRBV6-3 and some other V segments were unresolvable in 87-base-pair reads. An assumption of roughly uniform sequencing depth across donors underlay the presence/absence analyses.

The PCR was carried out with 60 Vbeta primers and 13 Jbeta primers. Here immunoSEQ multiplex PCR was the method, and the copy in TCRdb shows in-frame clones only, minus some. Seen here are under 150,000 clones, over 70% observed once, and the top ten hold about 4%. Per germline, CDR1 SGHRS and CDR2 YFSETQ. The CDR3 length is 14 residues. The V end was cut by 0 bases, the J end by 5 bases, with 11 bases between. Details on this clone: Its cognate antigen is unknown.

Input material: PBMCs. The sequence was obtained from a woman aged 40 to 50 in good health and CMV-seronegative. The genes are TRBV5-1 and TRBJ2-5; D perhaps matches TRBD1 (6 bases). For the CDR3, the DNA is TGCGCCAGCAGCTTGGAACAGGGCCGGGAGACCCAGTACTTC. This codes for CASSLEQGRETQYF.